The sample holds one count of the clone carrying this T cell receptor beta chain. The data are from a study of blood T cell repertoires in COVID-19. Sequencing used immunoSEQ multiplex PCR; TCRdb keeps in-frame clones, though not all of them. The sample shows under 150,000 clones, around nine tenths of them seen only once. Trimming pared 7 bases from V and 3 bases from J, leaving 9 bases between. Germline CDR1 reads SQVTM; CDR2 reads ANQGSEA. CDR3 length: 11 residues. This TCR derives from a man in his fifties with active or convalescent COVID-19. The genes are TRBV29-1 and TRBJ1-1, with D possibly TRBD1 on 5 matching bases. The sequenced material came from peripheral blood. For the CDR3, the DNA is TGCAGCGCCTGGGGGGACACTGAAGCTTTCTTT. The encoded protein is CSAWGDTEAFF.